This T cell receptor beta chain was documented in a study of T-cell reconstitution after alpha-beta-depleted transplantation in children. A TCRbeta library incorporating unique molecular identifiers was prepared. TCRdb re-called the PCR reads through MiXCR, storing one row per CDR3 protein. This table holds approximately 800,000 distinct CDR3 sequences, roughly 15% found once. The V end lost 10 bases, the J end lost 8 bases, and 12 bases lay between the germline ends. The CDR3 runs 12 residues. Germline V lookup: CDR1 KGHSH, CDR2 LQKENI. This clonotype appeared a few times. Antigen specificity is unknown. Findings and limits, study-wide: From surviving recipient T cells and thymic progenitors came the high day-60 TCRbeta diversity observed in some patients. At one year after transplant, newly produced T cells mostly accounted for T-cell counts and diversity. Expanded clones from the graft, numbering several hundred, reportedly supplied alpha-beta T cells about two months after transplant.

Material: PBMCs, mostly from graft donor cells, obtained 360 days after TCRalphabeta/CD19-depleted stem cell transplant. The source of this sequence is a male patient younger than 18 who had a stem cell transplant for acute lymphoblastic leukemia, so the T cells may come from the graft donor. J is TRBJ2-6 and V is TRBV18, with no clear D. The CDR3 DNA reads TGTGCCACCGCCGCGAATCCCAACGTCCTGACTTTC. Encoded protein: CATAANPNVLTF.